Listed below are T cell receptor beta chains from one sample, sequenced in a study of Graves' ophthalmopathy and Graves' hyperthyroidism. TCRdb reanalysed the multiplex PCR reads using MiXCR and keeps one entry per CDR3 protein. The sample has about 340,000 distinct CDR3 sequences, roughly 17% seen once; the top ten hold around 12%. Material for sequencing was peripheral blood. The receptors come from an adult man with Graves' ophthalmopathy. Each CDR3 is given with its conserved first and last residue. D genes are given only for firm matches. Not every row has a clone size; where given, it reads once, few, many or a size class.

v_call	clone_size	j_call	d_call	cdr3_nt	cdr3_aa
TRBV4-2	many	TRBJ2-7	TRBD2	TGTGCCAGCAGCCCCTCAACGGGAGGGCCCTACGAGCAGTACTTC	CASSPSTGGPYEQYF
TRBV4-2	many	TRBJ1-1	TRBD1	TGTGCCAGCAGCCCTCGACAGGGGATGGGGAACACTGAAGCTTTCTTT	CASSPRQGMGNTEAFF
TRBV3-1	NA	TRBJ2-7	TRBD2	TGTGCCAGCAGCCAAGGTCCTAGCGGGAGTTCCGCAAGCTTCTACGAGCAGTACTTC	CASSQGPSGSSASFYEQYF
TRBV18	many	TRBJ2-5	NA	TGTGCCAGCTCACCACGGGCCGGGGAGACCCAGTACTTC	CASSPRAGETQYF
TRBV3-1	once	TRBJ1-2	TRBD1	TGTGCCAGCAGTCGAGCAGGGGGAAGGAACTATGGCTACACCTTC	CASSRAGGRNYGYTF
TRBV7-3	many	TRBJ1-1	NA	TGTGCCAGCAGCTCCCAGACAGTTATGAACACTGAAGCTTTCTTT	CASSSQTVMNTEAFF
TRBV7-2	many	TRBJ2-7	NA	TGTGCCAGCAGCTCAGGACAGACCTACGAGCAGTACTTC	CASSSGQTYEQYF
TRBV7-9	many	TRBJ2-2	NA	TGTGCCAGCAGCCCCGTAGGGAGCACCGGGGAGCTGTTTTTT	CASSPVGSTGELFF
TRBV24-1	many	TRBJ1-2	NA	TGTGCCACCAGTGATTTGAACTCCTATGGCTACACCTTC	CATSDLNSYGYTF
TRBV7-2	many	TRBJ1-6	TRBD1	TGTGCCAGCGCAGGGGGATTCCCGAATTCACCCCTCCACTTT	CASAGGFPNSPLHF
TRBV20-1	many	TRBJ1-2	NA	TGCAGTGCTAGCCCCGCAGGGAGAAAGTATGGCTACACCTTC	CSASPAGRKYGYTF
TRBV4-1	once	TRBJ1-1	NA	TGCGCCAGCAGCCAAGAACAGGGAGCCACTGAAGCTTTCTTT	CASSQEQGATEAFF
TRBV13	many	TRBJ1-1	TRBD1	TGTGCCAGCAGCGAGGACAGGGATGGGAACACTGAAGCTTTCTTT	CASSEDRDGNTEAFF
TRBV12-3/TRBV12-4	NA	TRBJ2-7	TRBD2	TGTGCCAGCAGGAGCGGGACCACGTATAACGAGCAGTACTTC	CASRSGTTYNEQYF
TRBV18	NA	TRBJ1-2	NA	TGTGCCAGCTCATCTAACCGGGACACGACTAACTATGGCTACACCTTC	CASSSNRDTTNYGYTF
TRBV5-1	many	TRBJ2-5	NA	TGCGCCAGCAGCTCCGAAGGGACGGTTCAAGAGACCCAGTACTTC	CASSSEGTVQETQYF
TRBV5-1	many	TRBJ1-1	NA	TGCGCCAGCAGCTATGAGGGGCGGGAAGGATCTTTCTTT	CASSYEGREGSFF
TRBV6-5	once	TRBJ1-1	TRBD1	TGTGCCAGCAGTTACGGTAGGACAGGGCGGCCTGAAGCTTTCTTT	CASSYGRTGRPEAFF
TRBV4-1	many	TRBJ2-7	TRBD1	TGCGCCAGCAGCCAACCGGGACAGGGGTGGGAGCAGTACTTC	CASSQPGQGWEQYF
TRBV11-2	many	TRBJ2-7	NA	TGTGCCAGCAGCCGACCGGGACACAACTACGAGCAGTACTTC	CASSRPGHNYEQYF
TRBV6-2/TRBV6-3	many	TRBJ2-7	TRBD1	TGTGCCAGCAGTTATTCCGGGACAGGGAGGACCTACGAGCAGTACTTC	CASSYSGTGRTYEQYF
TRBV6-5	many	TRBJ1-1	NA	TGTGCCAGCAGTTACCCCAGTACAGCGAACACTGAAGCTTTCTTT	CASSYPSTANTEAFF
TRBV6-1	many	TRBJ2-5	TRBD2	TGTGCCAGCAGTCTTACCCCCGGGACTAGAGAGACCCAGTACTTC	CASSLTPGTRETQYF
TRBV6-2/TRBV6-3	many	TRBJ2-2	NA	TGTGCCAGCAGTTATATGGCGAACACCGGGGAGCTGTTTTTT	CASSYMANTGELFF
TRBV18	many	TRBJ1-5	NA	TGTGCCAGCTCAGTAAGAACGGGACCGATAATGGAGCCCCAGCATTTT	CASSVRTGPIMEPQHF
TRBV7-9	NA	TRBJ1-6	TRBD1	TGTGCCAGCAGCTTAAGTGGGGACAGGGGTTCACCCCTCCACTTT	CASSLSGDRGSPLHF
TRBV29-1	many	TRBJ2-7	NA	TGCAGCGTTGAAGTTGTGGGCTCCTACGAGCAGTACTTC	CSVEVVGSYEQYF
TRBV29-1	many	TRBJ1-1	NA	TGCAGCGTTGAAGGTCGGGGTCGGGGAGCTTTCTTT	CSVEGRGRGAFF
TRBV4-2	NA	TRBJ2-5	NA	TGTGCCAGCAGCCAAGATTCAGGCTTGGAGACCCAGTACTTC	CASSQDSGLETQYF
TRBV20-1	few	TRBJ2-2	NA	TGCAGTGCTAGAGATCGGGGGATCGGCACCGGGGAGCTGTTTTTT	CSARDRGIGTGELFF
TRBV11-2	many	TRBJ2-5	NA	TGTGCCAGCAGCAGGGGGGAAAAAGAGACCCAGTACTTC	CASSRGEKETQYF
TRBV2	many	TRBJ1-6	NA	TGTGCCAGCAGTGACGTCGGGTATAATTCACCCCTCCACTTT	CASSDVGYNSPLHF
TRBV28	many	TRBJ2-5	NA	TGTGCCAGCAGCCCAGGACCCGACCAAGAGACCCAGTACTTC	CASSPGPDQETQYF
TRBV7-8	NA	TRBJ1-5	NA	TGTGCCAGCAGCGGTACGGGGGCTTATAGCAATCAGCCCCAGCATTTT	CASSGTGAYSNQPQHF
TRBV12-3/TRBV12-4	NA	TRBJ1-5	NA	TGTGCCAGCAGTGGGGGTTTCCATCAGCCCCAGCATTTT	CASSGGFHQPQHF
TRBV20-1	NA	TRBJ2-7	TRBD1	TGCAGTGCAGAATTACCGGGACAGGGGTTTGAAGACGAGCAGTACTTC	CSAELPGQGFEDEQYF
TRBV28	many	TRBJ2-5	TRBD1	TGTGCCAGCAGACCCGGGACAGGGGGCTGGGAGACCCAGTACTTC	CASRPGTGGWETQYF